Below are 21 T cell receptor beta chains sequenced from a single sample in a study of blood T cell repertoires in COVID-19. Method: immunoSEQ multiplex PCR; TCRdb's copy keeps in-frame clones and lacks some. Among around 140,000 clones listed, less than 90% were seen once. Sequences were obtained from peripheral blood. The receptors were gathered from a man aged 55 to 70 with acute or convalescent COVID-19.

The V call is TRBV19, the J call TRBJ1-1; D not certain. This CDR3 has 15 residues. Germline CDR1 and CDR2: LNHDA and SQIVND (reference sequence). Trimming took off 5 bases at V and 2 bases at J, with 15 bases between the two ends. In DNA form, the CDR3 reads TGTGCCAGTAGTCCTAATGACATTGGCAACACTGAAGCTTTCTTT. It yields the protein CASSPNDIGNTEAFF.

CDR3 in DNA: TGTGCCAGCAGGGGGCAGGGGGAAAAACTGTTTTTT. Translation: CASRGQGEKLFF. This chain uses TRBV28 with TRBJ1-4, with D tentatively TRBD1 (6 bases). V was cut by 6 bases and J by 8 bases, with 10 bases left in between. Germline V gene data show CDR1 as MDHEN and CDR2 as SYDVKM. The CDR3 contains 12 residues.

The chain employs TRBV7-6 and TRBJ1-3, with 7 bases matching TRBD1. The J segment lost 0 bases and the V segment lost 4 bases, leaving 3 bases of the junction unmatched. The CDR3 is made up of 15 amino acids. From germline, CDR1 is SGHVS and CDR2 FNYEAQ. The CDR3 is CASSSTGNSGNTIYF. Written as DNA, the CDR3 is TGTGCCAGCAGCTCGACAGGGAACTCTGGAAACACCATATATTTT. Full variable domain (missing parts from reference TRBV7-6 and TRBJ1-3): GAGVSQSPRYKVTKRGQDVALRCDPISGHVSLYWYRQALGQGPEFLTYFNYEAQQDKSGLPNDRFSAERPEGSISTLTIQRTEQRDSAMYRCASSSTGNSGNTIYFGEGSWLTVV.

V gene TRBV19 combines with J gene TRBJ1-4; 9 bases align to TRBD1. Germline CDR1 LNHDA, CDR2 SQIVND (reference sequence). The V segment lost 5 bases and the J segment 8 bases; nucleotides outside the gene matches: 6. The CDR3 is made up of 14 amino acids. CDR3 bases: TGTGCCAGTAGTTCCCGGACAGGGGCCGAAAAACTGTTTTTT. Its protein product is CASSSRTGAEKLFF. The full variable domain, in which reference TRBV19 and TRBJ1-4 provide the parts outside the CDR3, is DGGITQSPKYLFRKEGQNVTLSCEQNLNHDAMYWYRQDPGQGLRLIYYSQIVNDFQKGDIAEGYSVSREKKESFPLTVTSAQKNPTAFYLCASSSRTGAEKLFFGSGTQLSVL.

The gene calls are TRBV5-1 and TRBJ2-2, with a tentative D call TRBD2 (7 bases). The length of the CDR3 is 15 residues. CDR1 and CDR2 from the germline V gene are SGHRS and YFSETQ. Trimming stripped 1 base from V and 3 bases from J, with 10 bases between. Here the CDR3 reads CASSLRGADTGELFF. CDR3 DNA: TGCGCCAGCAGCTTGCGGGGGGCTGACACCGGGGAGCTGTTTTTT.

The CDR3 coding sequence is TGTGCCAGCAGCCCCCCACCGACAGGGACCCTAAACACTGAAGCTTTCTTT. It specifies CASSPPPTGTLNTEAFF. The chain links TRBV13 to TRBJ1-1; 7 bases agree with TRBD1. This CDR3 region has 17 residues. The trim removed 5 bases at V and 2 bases at J, leaving 14 bases unmatched. Per the germline V gene, CDR1 is PRHDT and CDR2 is FYEKMQ (reference sequence).

The gene calls are TRBV18 and TRBJ2-7; possible D gene TRBD2, 5 bases. This CDR3 is 13 amino acids long. Germline V gives CDR1 KGHSH, CDR2 LQKENI. Trimming shortened V by 4 bases and J by 3 bases, and 10 bases separated the two germline ends. CDR3 DNA sequence: TGTGCCAGCTCACTGACTACCGACTACGAGCAGTACTTC. Its translation: CASSLTTDYEQYF.

This sequence joins TRBV7-9 and TRBJ1-2; weak D call: TRBD1 (6 bases). The V gene lost 4 bases and the J gene lost 8 bases, with 11 bases spanning the gap. The CDR3 loop spans 12 amino acids. In germline, CDR1 is SEHNR, CDR2 FQNEAQ (reference sequence). Here the CDR3 reads CASSSGTKGYTF. In nucleotides, the CDR3 is TGTGCCAGCAGCTCCGGGACAAAGGGCTACACCTTC.

This sequence joins TRBV10-1 and TRBJ1-1; 10 nucleotides match TRBD1. The CDR3 is 12 residues long. CDR1 is WNHNN, CDR2 SYGVQD, per germline (reference sequence). The V gene end was trimmed by 6 bases and the J gene end by 6 bases; junction bases not matched to a gene: 1. DNA for the CDR3: TGCGCCAGCAGGACAGGGGGCCCTGAAGCTTTCTTT. Its translation: CASRTGGPEAFF.

This chain uses TRBV6-1 with TRBJ1-5; D is uncertain. V lost 2 bases and J lost 6, with 8 bases in between. The germline gives CDR1 MNHNS, CDR2 SASEGT. CDR3 length: 13 amino acids. In DNA, the CDR3 is TGTGCCAGCAGTGAAACGAGGCGTCAGCCCCAGCATTTT. This encodes CASSETRRQPQHF.

The chain couples TRBV2 to TRBJ1-2; 10 bases align to TRBD1. This CDR3 has 13 residues. With 6 bases clipped from V and 8 bases from J, the junction kept 6 bases outside the gene matches. Per germline, CDR1 SNHLY and CDR2 FYNNEI. CDR3: CASRWGTGDGYTF. The CDR3 DNA reads TGTGCCAGCAGATGGGGGACAGGGGACGGCTACACCTTC.

This clone was observed a handful of times. This sequence joins TRBV5-1 and TRBJ1-2; a weak D match, TRBD1 (6 bases). CDR1 and CDR2 from the germline V gene are SGHRS and YFSETQ. This CDR3 is 13 amino acids long. Between the trimmed V and J ends, which lost 4 bases and 6 bases, there was a span of 13 bases. The CDR3 coding sequence is TGCGCCAGCAGCGCCCGACAGGCGGATGGCTACACCTTC. Translation gives CASSARQADGYTF.

The chain recombines TRBV15 with TRBJ2-6, with D perhaps matching TRBD1 (5 bases). CDR3 length: 20 amino acids. Germline CDR1 and CDR2: LNHNV and YYDKDF (reference sequence). The V end was cut by 5 bases, the J end by 0 bases, with 23 bases between. CDR3 coding DNA: TGTGCCACCAGCCAGAGTAGCAGGACACACATAAACTCTGGGGCCAACGTCCTGACTTTC. It specifies CATSQSSRTHINSGANVLTF.

This rearrangement joins TRBV30 to TRBJ1-6, with D uncertain. Trimming pared 0 bases from V and 8 bases from J, leaving 11 bases between. The length of the CDR3 is 14 residues. From germline, CDR1 is GTSNPN and CDR2 SVGIG (reference sequence). CDR3 bases: TGTGCCTGGAGTGTAGAGACCCGGGATTCACCCCTCCACTTT. It yields the protein CAWSVETRDSPLHF. Combining the CDR3 with reference TRBV30 and TRBJ1-6 gives the whole variable domain SQTIHQWPATLVQPVGSPLSLECTVEGTSNPNLYWYRQAAGRGLQLLFYSVGIGQISSEVPQNLSASRPQDRQFILSSKKLLLSDSGFYLCAWSVETRDSPLHFGNGTRLTVT.

V is TRBV6-5 and J is TRBJ2-5; D is perhaps TRBD1 (6 bases). The germline CDR1 and CDR2 sequences are MNHEY and SVGAGI. The CDR3 loop spans 13 amino acids. V lost 6 bases and J 1 base, leaving 9 bases between the germline ends. CDR3 sequence reads: CASRGTPQETQYF. The CDR3 DNA reads as TGTGCCAGCAGAGGGACACCCCAAGAGACCCAGTACTTC.

The chain carries TRBV7-6 and TRBJ1-1; the D is unclear. The germline gives CDR1 SGHVS, CDR2 FNYEAQ. The CDR3 runs to 15 residues. V dropped 1 base and J dropped 1 base, with 10 bases sitting between them. This chain's CDR3 is CASSLGFRSNTEAFF. CDR3 nucleotide sequence: TGTGCCAGCAGCTTAGGTTTCAGGTCGAACACTGAAGCTTTCTTT.

CDR3 amino acids: CASSLPTTSGDTQYF. The CDR3 DNA follows: TGTGCCAGCAGCTTGCCTACGACTAGCGGAGATACGCAGTATTTT. The V and J genes are TRBV5-4 and TRBJ2-3; 9 bases map to TRBD2. The CDR3 loop spans 15 amino acids. Looked up from germline, CDR1 is SGHNT and CDR2 is YYREEE (reference sequence). V gave up 1 base and J gave up 5 bases; unmatched junction bases: 5.

This chain connects TRBV5-1 to TRBJ2-3; possibly TRBD1 for D (6 bases). Germline V gene data show CDR1 as SGHRS and CDR2 as YFSETQ. Trimming shortened V by 2 bases and J by 2 bases, and 12 bases separated the two germline ends. The length of the CDR3 is 15 residues. CDR3 protein: CASSFNGQYTDTQYF. The CDR3 DNA follows: TGCGCCAGCAGCTTTAATGGACAGTACACAGATACGCAGTATTTT.

This chain joins TRBV10-2 and TRBJ1-1, with no clear D. Per germline, CDR1 WSHSY and CDR2 SAAADI. The CDR3 sequence is 14 residues long. Trimming removed 0 bases at V and 1 base at J, with 6 bases between. CDR3 sequence: CASSESTRNTEAFF. The CDR3 bases are TGCGCCAGCAGTGAGTCCACCAGGAACACTGAAGCTTTCTTT.

This clone was found once. V and J are TRBV4-1 and TRBJ1-6; D call uncertain. Per germline, CDR1 MGHRA and CDR2 YSYEKL. The ends were cut back, 1 base at V and 6 bases at J, with 7 bases in the middle. The CDR3 loop spans 14 amino acids. The CDR3 DNA sequence: TGCGCCAGCAGCCAAGTCTCGAGTAATTCACCCCTCCACTTT. It is translated as CASSQVSSNSPLHF.

Only a few counts were recorded for this clone. The V and J genes are TRBV7-9 and TRBJ1-3; 8 bases map to TRBD1. Germline loops: CDR1 SEHNR, CDR2 FQNEAQ (reference sequence). The CDR3 extends over 14 amino acids. Trimming cost V 4 bases and J 4 bases; bases outside gene matches: 3. The CDR3 sequence is CASSWTGSGNTIYF. The DNA for the CDR3 is TGTGCCAGCAGCTGGACAGGGTCCGGAAACACCATATATTTT.